This T cell receptor (beta chain) was recorded in a study of OX40 agonist ivuxolimab in advanced cancers. About the full investigation: Ivuxolimab was a fully human IgG2 agonistic monoclonal antibody targeting the costimulatory receptor OX40 (CD134). Patients were allowed to have had prior anti-PD-1, anti-PD-L1 or anti-CTLA-4 therapy, and 40% of the dose-escalation patients had been treated with checkpoint inhibitors. The monotherapy dose-escalation portion (N = 52 patients) of the phase I ivuxolimab trial is reported in the paper. Among the roughly 50 dose-escalation patients, around 19 had hepatocellular carcinoma, 15 or so melanoma, 9 renal cell carcinoma and 9 head and neck cancer. Three dose-escalation patients achieved partial responses, one with hepatocellular carcinoma and two with cutaneous melanoma. Intravenous ivuxolimab was administered to patients every 2 weeks at six dose levels: 0.01, 0.1, 0.3, 1.5, 3 and 10 mg/kg. The purpose of peripheral TCRbeta sequencing was to test whether ivuxolimab changed TCR sequence diversity and led to clonal T-cell expansion. In the dose-escalation cohort, roughly four fifths of patients were male, and the mean age was around 60 years, with a range of about 23 to 80. The study at large found these results: On average, CD8+ T cells showed more expanded clones than CD4+ T cells after ivuxolimab. Low levels of normalized T-cell clonal expansion were also shown by some nonresponding patients. Partial responders in the 0.1-3.0 mg/kg groups had among the lowest normalized peripheral clonal expansion, especially among CD8+ T cells. Antigen specificity was not determined for the clonally expanded peripheral T cells. At doses from 0.1 to 3.0 mg/kg, clonal expansion was seen in both CD4+ and CD8+ blood T cells between baseline and week 6.

To sequence the TCRbeta CDR3 region, genomic DNA was isolated from the sorted cells. The immunoSEQ Assay was used for sequencing of TCRbeta CDR3 regions. TCRdb took over this immuneACCESS table, retaining in-frame rearrangements with V and J assigned. Such tables are incomplete; in checked studies, under half of the missing clones stem from an unresolved V gene, and the remainder is unexplained. For this sample the table gives over 30,000 clones, of which approximately 89% were detected only once. Of the sample, approximately 0.94% falls within the top ten clones. About this clone itself: It has no known antigen specificity. No base quality information exists; no much larger clone differs at one position.

The trial excluded patients who had a history of autoimmune disease or who were on systemic immunosuppression. Peripheral blood for TCR sequencing was collected from all dose cohorts at baseline, on cycle 4 day 1, and on cycle 7 day 1. Samples were obtained from an open-label, multicenter, first-in-human phase I dose-escalation trial of ivuxolimab. Adults with locally advanced or metastatic melanoma, renal cell, hepatocellular, or head and neck squamous cell carcinoma were enrolled in the trial. Before TCR sequencing, CD4+ T cells and CD8+ T cells from peripheral blood were sorted into separate populations. From its cysteine to its phenylalanine, the CDR3 spans 15 amino acids. The DNA shown is the 45-base CDR3, in frame from base 1. The germline V gene (reference sequence) yields SEHNR for CDR1 and FQNEAQ for CDR2. Trimming at the junction amounts to 3 bases on V and 4 bases on J, and the germline ends lie 13 bases apart.

This TCR was sampled from an adult with an advanced solid tumor such as melanoma, head and neck, liver or kidney cancer. The input for sequencing was CD4+ or CD8+ T cells sorted from blood, taken in a trial of the OX40 agonist ivuxolimab. The rearranged segments are TRBV7-9 and TRBJ1-5; the D gene remains uncertain. The CDR3 in this case is CASSLGANSNQPQHF. The DNA sequence is given as TGTGCCAGCAGCTTGGGCGCGAACTCGAATCAGCCCCAGCATTTT.